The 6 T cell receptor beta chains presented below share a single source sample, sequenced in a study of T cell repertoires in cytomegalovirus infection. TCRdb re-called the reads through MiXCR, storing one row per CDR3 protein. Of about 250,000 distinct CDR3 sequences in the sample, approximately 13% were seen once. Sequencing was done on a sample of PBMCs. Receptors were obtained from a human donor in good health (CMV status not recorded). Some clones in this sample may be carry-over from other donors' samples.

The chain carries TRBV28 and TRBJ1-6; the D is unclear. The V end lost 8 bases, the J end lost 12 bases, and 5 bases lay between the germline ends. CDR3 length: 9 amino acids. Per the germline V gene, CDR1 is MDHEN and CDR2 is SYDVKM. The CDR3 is CASGVPLHF. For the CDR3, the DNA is TGTGCCAGCGGAGTACCCCTCCACTTT.

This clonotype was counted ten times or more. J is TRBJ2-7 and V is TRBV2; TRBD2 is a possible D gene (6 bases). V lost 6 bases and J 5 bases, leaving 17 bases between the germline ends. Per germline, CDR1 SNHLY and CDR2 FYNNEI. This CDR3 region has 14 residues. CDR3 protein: CASSLLGGRDEQYF. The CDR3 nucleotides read TGTGCCAGCAGCCTCCTAGGAGGGCGGGACGAGCAGTACTTC.

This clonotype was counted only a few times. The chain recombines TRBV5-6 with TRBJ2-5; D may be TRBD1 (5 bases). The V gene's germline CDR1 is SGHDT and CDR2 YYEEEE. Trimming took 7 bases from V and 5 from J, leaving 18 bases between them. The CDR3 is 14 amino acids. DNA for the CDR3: TGTGCCAGCCTCCAGGAAGGGGCACCGGAGACCCAGTACTTC. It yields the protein CASLQEGAPETQYF.

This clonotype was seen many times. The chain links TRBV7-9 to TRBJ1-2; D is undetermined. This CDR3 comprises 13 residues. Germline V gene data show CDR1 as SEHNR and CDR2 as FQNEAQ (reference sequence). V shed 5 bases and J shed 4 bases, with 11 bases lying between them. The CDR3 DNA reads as TGTGCCAGCAGCCGCGGGCGGACCTATGGCTACACCTTC. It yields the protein CASSRGRTYGYTF.

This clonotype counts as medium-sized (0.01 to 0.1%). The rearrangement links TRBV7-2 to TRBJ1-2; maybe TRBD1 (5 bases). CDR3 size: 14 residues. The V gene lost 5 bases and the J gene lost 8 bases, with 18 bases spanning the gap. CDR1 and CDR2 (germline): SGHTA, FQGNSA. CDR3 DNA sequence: TGTGCCAGCAGCCCCAGAGGCGGGGCGCTCGGCTACACCTTC. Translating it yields CASSPRGGALGYTF.

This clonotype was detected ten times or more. In DNA form, the CDR3 reads TGTGCCAGCAGCCCATTGGCCAAAGAGACCCAGTACTTC. This codes for CASSPLAKETQYF. The V gene is TRBV7-2, the J gene TRBJ2-5; D gene ambiguous. Per the germline V gene, CDR1 is SGHTA and CDR2 is FQGNSA. V was clipped by 5 bases and J by 3 bases, with 10 bases between them. The CDR3 consists of 13 residues.